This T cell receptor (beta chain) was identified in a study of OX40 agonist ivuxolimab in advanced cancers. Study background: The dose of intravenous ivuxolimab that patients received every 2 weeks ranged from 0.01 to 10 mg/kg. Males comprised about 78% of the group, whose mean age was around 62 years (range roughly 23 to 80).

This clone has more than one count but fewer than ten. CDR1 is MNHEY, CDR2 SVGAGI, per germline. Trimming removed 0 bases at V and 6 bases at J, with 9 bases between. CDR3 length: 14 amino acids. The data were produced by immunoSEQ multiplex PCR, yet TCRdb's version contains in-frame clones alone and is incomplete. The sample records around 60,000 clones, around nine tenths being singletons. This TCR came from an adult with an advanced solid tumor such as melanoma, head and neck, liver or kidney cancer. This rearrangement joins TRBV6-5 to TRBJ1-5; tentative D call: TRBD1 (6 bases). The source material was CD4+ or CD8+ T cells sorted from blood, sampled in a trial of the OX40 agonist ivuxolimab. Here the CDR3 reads CASSYSGGAQPQHF. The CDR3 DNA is TGTGCCAGCAGTTACTCAGGGGGGGCTCAGCCCCAGCATTTT.